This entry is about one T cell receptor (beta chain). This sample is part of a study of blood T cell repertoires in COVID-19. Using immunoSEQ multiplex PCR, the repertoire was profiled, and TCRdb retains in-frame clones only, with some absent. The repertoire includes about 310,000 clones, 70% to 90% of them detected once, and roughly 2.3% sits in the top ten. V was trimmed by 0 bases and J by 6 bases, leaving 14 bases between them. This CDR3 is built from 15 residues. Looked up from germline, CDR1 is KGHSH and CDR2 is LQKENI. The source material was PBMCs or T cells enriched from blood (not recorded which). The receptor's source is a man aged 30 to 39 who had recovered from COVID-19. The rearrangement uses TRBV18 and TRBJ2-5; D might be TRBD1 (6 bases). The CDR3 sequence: CASSPPAGEGKTQYF. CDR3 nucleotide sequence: TGTGCCAGCTCACCACCCGCAGGGGAAGGGAAGACCCAGTACTTC.